This T cell receptor (beta chain) was identified during a study of post-analysis software for immune sequencing data. Whole-study findings and limits: Four or five TRBV segments, TRBV5-6, TRBV5-1 and TRBV20-1 among them, were found more frequent in patients than controls. Strong same-batch co-clustering of samples appeared with F measure clustering.

Unique molecular identifiers were present in the TCR beta cDNA libraries. T cells numbering about 0.85 to 10 million yielded cDNA molecules that totaled roughly 500,000. TCRdb recomputed calls from the PCR reads with MiXCR, one row per CDR3 protein. The data contain 600,000 to 700,000 distinct CDR3 sequences, 55% to 60% of them singletons. This clonotype came up a few times. Its specificity is not known. Germline V gene lookup returns CDR1 SQVTM and CDR2 ANQGSEA. V lost 0 bases to trimming and J lost 2 bases, with 11 bases between them. The CDR3 runs to 15 residues. Sample: blood. The source is a girl between 2 and 10 years old with multiple sclerosis. The chain is built from TRBV29-1 and TRBJ2-4, with D perhaps matching TRBD1 (5 bases). CDR3 sequence reads: CSVEDRVGTKNIQYF. The CDR3 DNA reads TGCAGCGTTGAAGACAGGGTTGGGACCAAAAACATTCAGTACTTC. The whole variable domain, filled in from reference TRBV29-1 and TRBJ2-4, reads SAVISQKPSRDICQRGTSLTIQCQVDSQVTMMFWYRQQPGQSLTLIATANQGSEATYESGFVIDKFPISRPNLTFSTLTVSNMSPEDSSIYLCSVEDRVGTKNIQYFGAGTRLSVL.